The source of this T cell receptor (beta chain) is a study of blood T cells in healthy people across ages. Regarding the study as a whole: Correlation between TCR beta diversity and naive T cell percentage was strong. Donors of long life had a larger count of naive CD4+ cells and greater diversity than aged donors.

The donors, healthy Caucasians from Russia, were aged roughly 6 to 90. Investigators took 8.5 to 10 milliliters of peripheral blood from every donor. Alongside a J-beta primer mix, a sample-barcoded 5' primer served in a second PCR lasting roughly 7 to 12 cycles. TCRdb re-analysed the 5' RACE reads in MiXCR, keeping a single row per CDR3 protein. This sample yields hundreds of thousands of distinct CDR3 sequences, of which 25% to 30% are seen a single time; around 15% belongs to the top ten. As to this clonotype: Its specificity is unknown.

Germline V lookup: CDR1 SGHVS, CDR2 FNYEAQ. The V end lost 5 bases, the J end lost 5 bases, and 16 bases lay between the germline ends. The CDR3 consists of 15 residues. This chain joins TRBV7-6 and TRBJ2-1, with unresolved D. This sequence was found in an elderly woman in good health. The sample was blood. The CDR3 is CASSRQLSKDNEQFF. Written as DNA, the CDR3 is TGTGCCAGCAGCCGGCAACTCAGTAAGGACAATGAGCAGTTCTTC.